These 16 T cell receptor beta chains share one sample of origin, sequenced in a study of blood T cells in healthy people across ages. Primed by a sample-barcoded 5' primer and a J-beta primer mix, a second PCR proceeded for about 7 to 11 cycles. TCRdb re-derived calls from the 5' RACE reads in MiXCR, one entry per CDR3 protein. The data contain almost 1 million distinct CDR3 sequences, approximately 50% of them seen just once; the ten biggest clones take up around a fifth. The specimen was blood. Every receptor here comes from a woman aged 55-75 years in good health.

CDR3 loop: CASSVPGQSLQYF. The CDR3 DNA reads as TGTGCCAGCAGTGTCCCGGGACAGTCCCTCCAGTACTTC. The chain recombines TRBV6-1 with TRBJ2-7; 7 bases agree with TRBD1. The ends lost 4 bases at V and 10 bases at J; junction bases unmatched: 10. The CDR3 sequence is 13 residues long. CDR1 is MNHNS and CDR2 is SASEGT in the germline V gene.

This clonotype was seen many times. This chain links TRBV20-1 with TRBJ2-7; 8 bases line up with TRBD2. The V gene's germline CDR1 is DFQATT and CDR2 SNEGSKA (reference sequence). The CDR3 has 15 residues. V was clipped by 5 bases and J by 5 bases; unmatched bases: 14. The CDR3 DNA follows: TGCAGTGCTTTCACCCCTTCGGGAGCGGGAGACGAGCAGTACTTC. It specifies CSAFTPSGAGDEQYF.

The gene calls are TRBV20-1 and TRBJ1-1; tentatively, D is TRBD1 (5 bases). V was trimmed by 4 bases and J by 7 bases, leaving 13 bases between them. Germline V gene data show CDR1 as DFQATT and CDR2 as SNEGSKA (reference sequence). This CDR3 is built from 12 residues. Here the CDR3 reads CSANPGGLEAFF. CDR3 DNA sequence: TGCAGTGCTAACCCCGGGGGTCTTGAAGCTTTCTTT.

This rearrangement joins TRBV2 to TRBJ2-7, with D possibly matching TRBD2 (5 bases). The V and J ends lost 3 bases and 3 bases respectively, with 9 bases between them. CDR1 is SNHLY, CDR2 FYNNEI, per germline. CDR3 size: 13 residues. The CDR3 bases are TGTGCCAGCAGTGAGAGGGAAAACTACGAGCAGTACTTC. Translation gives CASSERENYEQYF.

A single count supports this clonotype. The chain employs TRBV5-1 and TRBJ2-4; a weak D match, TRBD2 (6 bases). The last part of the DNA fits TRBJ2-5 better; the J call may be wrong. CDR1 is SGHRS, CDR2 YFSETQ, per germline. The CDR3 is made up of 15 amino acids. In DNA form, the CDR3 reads TGCGCCAGCAGCTCGGAGGGCGTAGGAAGAGAGACCCAGTACTTC. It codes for CASSSEGVGRETQYF.

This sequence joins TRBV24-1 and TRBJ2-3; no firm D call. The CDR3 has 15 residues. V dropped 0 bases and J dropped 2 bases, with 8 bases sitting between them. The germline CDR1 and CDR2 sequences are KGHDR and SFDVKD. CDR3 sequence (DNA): TGTGCCACCAGTGATTTGAAGAAGGACACAGATACGCAGTATTTT. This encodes CATSDLKKDTDTQYF.

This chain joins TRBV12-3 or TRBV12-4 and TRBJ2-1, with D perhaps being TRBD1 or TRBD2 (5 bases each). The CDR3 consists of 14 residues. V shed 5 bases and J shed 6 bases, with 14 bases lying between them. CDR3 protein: CASSLLVGVNEQFF. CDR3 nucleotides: TGTGCCAGCAGTCTGTTGGTGGGGGTCAATGAGCAGTTCTTC.

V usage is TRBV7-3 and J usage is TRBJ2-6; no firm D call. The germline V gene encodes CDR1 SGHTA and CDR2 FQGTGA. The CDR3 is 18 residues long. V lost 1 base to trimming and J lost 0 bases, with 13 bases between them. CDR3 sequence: CASSLRGGSYSGANVLTF. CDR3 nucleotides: TGTGCCAGCAGCTTAAGGGGTGGGTCGTACTCTGGGGCCAACGTCCTGACTTTC.

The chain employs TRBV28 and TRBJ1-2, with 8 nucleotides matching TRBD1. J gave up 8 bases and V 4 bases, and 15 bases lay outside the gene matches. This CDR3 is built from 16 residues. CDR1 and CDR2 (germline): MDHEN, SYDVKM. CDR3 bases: TGTGCCAGCAGTTGGACAGGGAAACGGATCTTTTCGGGCTACACCTTC. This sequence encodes CASSWTGKRIFSGYTF.

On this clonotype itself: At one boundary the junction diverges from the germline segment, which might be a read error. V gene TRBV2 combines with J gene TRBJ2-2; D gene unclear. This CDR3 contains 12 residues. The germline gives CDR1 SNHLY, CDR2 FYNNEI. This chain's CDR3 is CTSGVNPGELFF. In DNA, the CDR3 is TGCACCTCTGGGGTCAATCCCGGGGAGCTGTTTTTT.

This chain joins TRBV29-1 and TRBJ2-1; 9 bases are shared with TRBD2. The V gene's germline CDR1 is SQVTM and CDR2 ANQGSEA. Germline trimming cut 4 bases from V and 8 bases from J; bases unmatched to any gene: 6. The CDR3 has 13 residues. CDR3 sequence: CSVGLAGTHEQFF. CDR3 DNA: TGCAGCGTTGGGCTAGCGGGAACCCATGAGCAGTTCTTC.

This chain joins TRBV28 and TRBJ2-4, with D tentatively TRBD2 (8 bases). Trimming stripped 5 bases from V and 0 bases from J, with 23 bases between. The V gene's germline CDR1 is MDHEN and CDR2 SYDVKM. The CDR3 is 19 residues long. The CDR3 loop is CASSQPGQTSEIAKNIQYF. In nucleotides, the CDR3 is TGTGCCAGCAGTCAACCGGGACAGACTAGCGAGATAGCCAAAAACATTCAGTACTTC.

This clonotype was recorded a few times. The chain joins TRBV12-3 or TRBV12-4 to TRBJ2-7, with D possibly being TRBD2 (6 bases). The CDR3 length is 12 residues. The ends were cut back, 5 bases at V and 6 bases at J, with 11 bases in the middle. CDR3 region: CASSGDSFEQYF. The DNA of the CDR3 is TGTGCCAGCAGTGGGGACTCTTTCGAGCAGTACTTC.

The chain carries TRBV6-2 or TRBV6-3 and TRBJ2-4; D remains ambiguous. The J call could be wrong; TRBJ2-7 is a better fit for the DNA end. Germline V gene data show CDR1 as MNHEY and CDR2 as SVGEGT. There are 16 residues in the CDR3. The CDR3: CASSYSKGRAGDEQYF. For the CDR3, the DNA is TGTGCCAGCAGTTACTCGAAAGGACGGGCTGGGGACGAGCAGTACTTC.

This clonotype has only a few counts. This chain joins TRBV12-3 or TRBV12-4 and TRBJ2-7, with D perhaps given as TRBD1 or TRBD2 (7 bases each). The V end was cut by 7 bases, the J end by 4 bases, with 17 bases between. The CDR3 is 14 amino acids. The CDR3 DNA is TGTGCCAGCAATTCGGGCAGGGGGGGATACGAGCAGTACTTC. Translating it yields CASNSGRGGYEQYF.

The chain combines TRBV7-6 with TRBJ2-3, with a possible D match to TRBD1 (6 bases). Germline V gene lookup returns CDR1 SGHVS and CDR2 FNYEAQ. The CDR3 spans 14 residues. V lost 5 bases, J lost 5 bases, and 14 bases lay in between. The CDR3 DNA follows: TGTGCCAGCAGCCCAGAGGTCAGGGGAGATACGCAGTATTTT. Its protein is CASSPEVRGDTQYF.